These T cell receptor beta chains were read from a single sample in a study of CD8 T cells in ankylosing spondylitis. Using its own MiXCR run on the 5' RACE reads, TCRdb lists one record per CDR3 protein. The sample has about 190,000 distinct CDR3 sequences; around 13% are singletons. Sequenced: blood, either unsorted or a sorted T cell fraction (not recorded which). Receptor source: a female donor with ankylosing spondylitis or in good health (not recorded which). Each CDR3 is given with its conserved first and last residue. A D gene is named only where the DNA matches it firmly. The listing skips clone size in some rows; elsewhere it reads once, few, many or a size class.

j_call clone_size d_call v_call cdr3_aa cdr3_nt
TRBJ1-3 many - TRBV29-1 CSGTERNTIYF TGCAGCGGAACGGAGCGAAACACCATATATTTT
TRBJ2-3 - - TRBV19 CASSIVPTDTQYF TGTGCCAGTAGTATAGTCCCCACAGATACGCAGTATTTT
TRBJ2-5 many - TRBV4-3 CASSQEAYIETQYF TGCGCCAGCAGCCAAGAGGCCTATATAGAGACCCAGTACTTC
TRBJ2-5 few - TRBV18 CASSQTIPTEGETQYF TGTGCCAGCTCCCAAACGATCCCGACAGAAGGAGAGACCCAGTACTTC
TRBJ1-4 many - TRBV5-1 CASSPDGGGYSDEKLFF TGCGCCAGCAGCCCGGACGGTGGAGGGTACTCGGATGAAAAACTGTTTTTT
TRBJ2-1 few TRBD2 TRBV7-9 CASSLGASGRKGNEQFF TGTGCCAGCAGCTTAGGGGCTAGCGGGAGGAAGGGAAATGAGCAGTTCTTC
TRBJ2-7 many TRBD2 TRBV12-3/TRBV12-4 CASSLAGGPYEQYF TGTGCCAGCAGTCTAGCGGGAGGGCCTTATGAGCAGTACTTC
TRBJ1-5 few - TRBV12-3/TRBV12-4 CASSFLLSNQPQHF TGTGCCAGCAGTTTTCTTCTGAGCAATCAGCCCCAGCATTTT
TRBJ2-3 many - TRBV9 CASSVEGGRTDTQYF TGTGCCAGCAGCGTAGAAGGTGGTCGCACAGATACGCAGTATTTT
TRBJ1-2 many - TRBV5-6 CASQGGWYGYTF TGTGCCAGCCAGGGTGGATGGTATGGCTACACCTTC
TRBJ2-7 many - TRBV7-9 CASSLRSFGEQYF TGTGCCAGCAGCTTACGATCCTTTGGGGAGCAGTACTTC
TRBJ2-1 few TRBD1 TRBV18 CASSIGQGNEQFF TGTGCCAGCTCAATCGGACAGGGGAATGAGCAGTTCTTC
TRBJ2-7 many - TRBV7-2 CASSASSYEQYF TGTGCCAGCAGCGCCAGCTCCTACGAGCAGTACTTC
TRBJ1-5 few - TRBV4-3 CASSQDRSDQPQHF TGCGCCAGCAGCCAAGATCGGTCTGATCAGCCCCAGCATTTT
TRBJ2-7 - TRBD2 TRBV7-3 CASSIQKREGGEQYF TGTGCCAGCAGCATCCAAAAGCGGGAGGGCGGGGAGCAGTACTTC
TRBJ1-6 few - TRBV5-1 CASSLSQGTYSPLHF TGCGCCAGCAGCTTGAGTCAGGGCACTTATTCACCCCTCCACTTT
TRBJ2-3 - TRBD2 TRBV3-1 CASSARLAGGIDTQYF TGTGCCAGCAGCGCACGACTAGCGGGAGGGATAGATACGCAGTATTTT
TRBJ2-7 - TRBD1 TRBV18 CASSYSSGQGVDEQYF TGTGCCAGCTCATATTCCTCGGGACAGGGAGTAGACGAGCAGTACTTC
TRBJ2-7 - TRBD2 TRBV7-2 CPSSITHSGRAHEQYF TGTCCCAGCAGCATCACACATAGCGGGAGGGCCCACGAGCAGTACTTC
TRBJ2-1 - - TRBV7-2 CASSFDYSYNEQFF TGTGCCAGCAGCTTCGACTACTCCTACAATGAGCAGTTCTTC
TRBJ2-5 few - TRBV5-5 CASSYHKGGTSPQETQYF TGTGCCAGCAGCTACCATAAAGGCGGGACCTCTCCCCAAGAGACCCAGTACTTC
TRBJ1-1 - TRBD1 TRBV7-9 CASSLEGDRGAFF TGTGCCAGCAGCTTAGAAGGGGACAGGGGAGCTTTCTTT
TRBJ2-5 many TRBD2 TRBV10-3 CAISELAEGYQETQYF TGTGCCATCAGTGAGCTAGCGGAGGGGTACCAAGAGACCCAGTACTTC
TRBJ1-2 many - TRBV28 CASSSHQTSYGYTF TGTGCCAGCAGCAGCCATCAGACATCCTATGGCTACACCTTC